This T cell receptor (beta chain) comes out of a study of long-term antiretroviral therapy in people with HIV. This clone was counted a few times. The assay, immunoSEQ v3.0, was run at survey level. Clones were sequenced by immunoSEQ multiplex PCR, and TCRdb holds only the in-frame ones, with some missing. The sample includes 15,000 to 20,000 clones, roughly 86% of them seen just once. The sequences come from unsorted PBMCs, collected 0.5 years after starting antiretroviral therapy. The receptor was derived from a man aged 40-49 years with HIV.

The CDR3 region is CASSVVGDNSYNEQFF. CDR3 in DNA: TGTGCCAGCAGCGTAGTGGGGGATAACTCCTACAATGAGCAGTTCTTC. This chain connects TRBV9 to TRBJ2-1; TRBD1 or TRBD2 may be the D gene (5 bases each). The CDR3 covers 16 residues. Per germline, CDR1 SGDLS and CDR2 YYNGEE. The V gene lost 0 bases and the J gene lost 0 bases, with 10 bases spanning the gap.